This TCR beta chain is drawn from a study of neurological immune-mediated disorders. Study-wide results and limits: Multiple sclerosis, the disease with the least TCR clonal expansion, fell below healthy controls, whereas HTLV-1-associated myelopathy showed the most.

TCRdb processed the 5' RACE reads anew with MiXCR; each CDR3 protein has one entry. Found here are approximately 30,000 distinct CDR3 sequences, roughly 20% of them singletons; the top ten hold 16%. This clonotype was recorded a few times. As yet, its antigen is unknown. This CDR3 has 13 residues. Per the germline V gene, CDR1 is LNHNV and CDR2 is YYDKDF (reference sequence). V was pared by 8 bases and J by 5 bases, with 13 bases between. Unsorted libraries were generated from 2 million PBMCs held at -80 degrees C. Sequenced: PBMCs. The TCR sequence derives from a woman aged 60 to 75 in good health. The rearrangement links TRBV15 to TRBJ2-1, with a tentative D call TRBD2 (6 bases). CDR3 DNA sequence: TGTGCCACCTCCGGGGGACCCAACAATGAGCAGTTCTTC. The encoded protein is CATSGGPNNEQFF.